This TCR beta chain was obtained from a study of blood T cell repertoires in COVID-19. Study-level background: There were acute and convalescent COVID-19 samples, and they came from the United States, Italy and Spain. T cells, B-cell-depleted T cells, or PBMCs supplied cDNA or gDNA.

Authors' processing steps: Quantification of nucleated cells was approximated via reference gene primer amplification. Assay: immunoSEQ multiplex PCR; the TCRdb copy retains only in-frame clones and omits some. V, J and clone size are those of that table, while D and trimming were read from the DNA. This sample has some 160,000 clones; 88% occur once, and the top ten carry 2% to 2.5%. V lost 5 bases, J lost 2 bases, and 19 bases lay in between. The germline V gene encodes CDR1 LNHNV and CDR2 YYDKDF (reference sequence). The length of the CDR3 is 16 residues. The sample comprised peripheral blood. This rearrangement joins TRBV15 to TRBJ2-7; perhaps TRBD2 as D (5 bases). This receptor was obtained from a man between 50 and 59 years old who had recovered from COVID-19. CDR3 sequence reads: CATSGPNKEVTYEQYF. The CDR3, as DNA: TGTGCCACCAGCGGGCCTAATAAGGAGGTCACCTACGAGCAGTACTTC.